This T cell receptor (beta chain) stems from a study of T cells in tumors after PD-1 blockade. Turning to the study itself: A subset received ongoing vismodegib 150 mg daily alongside anti-PD-1 therapy. On average, peripheral blood gave roughly 110,000 TCR templates and under 45,000 unique clonotypes. Overall study findings and caveats: Blood contained about 40% of the tumor's TCR clonotypes.

In the case of this clone: The antigen is not known.

Generated by immunoSEQ multiplex PCR, the TCRdb table keeps only in-frame clones and is missing some. The repertoire holds about 15,000 clones, approximately 80% seen once, with roughly 20% in the top ten. Input was roughly 600 ng to 6,004 ng of genomic DNA from tumor or blood. J gave up 5 bases and V 3 bases, and 8 bases lay outside the gene matches. Germline V CDR1 and CDR2: LNHDA, SQIVND (reference sequence). The CDR3 has 15 amino acids. This rearrangement joins TRBV19 to TRBJ1-2; 8 nucleotides line up with TRBD1. The source was PBMCs, collected after anti-PD-1 treatment. The clonotype comes from a human donor with basal cell carcinoma. The CDR3 DNA is TGTGCCAGTAGTATGGACAGGGTTTGGATATATGGCTACACCTTC. Its translation is CASSMDRVWIYGYTF.